These T cell receptor beta chains were read from a single sample in a study of shared clonotypes between healthy human individuals. Only in-frame clones appear in the TCRdb table, and some are missing; sequencing was by immunoSEQ multiplex PCR. The table includes millions of clones, about 95% detected once. Material for sequencing was naive CD8+ T cells sorted from blood. Source of these receptors: a man between 18 and 35 years old in good health. The CDR3 runs from the conserved cysteine through the conserved F or W.

V gene,CDR3 protein
TRBV15,CATSRAELSGYTDTQYF
TRBV4-1,CASSQVEGVADTQYF
TRBV4-1,CASSYRVQYEQYF
TRBV6-5,CASSYSYGQGEKLFF
TRBV7-2,CASSDRPGHFYEQYF
TRBV6-6,CASSYSPESGNNEQFF
TRBV6-5,CASSWTGESNQPQHF
TRBV29-1,CSVEKTGSTDTQYF
TRBV6-5,CASSYHGEARDNEQFF
TRBV5-4,CASSFEGAGNTIYF
TRBV27,CASSRRTSDPTNTGELFF
TRBV27,CASSLREGSYNEQFF
TRBV27,CASSRVGTGLYEQYF
TRBV7-9,CASSLFGQGLTDTQYF
TRBV28,CASSLVGTGDYEQYF
TRBV11-2,CASSLVTGRNSPLHF
TRBV29-1,CSVQEYEQYF